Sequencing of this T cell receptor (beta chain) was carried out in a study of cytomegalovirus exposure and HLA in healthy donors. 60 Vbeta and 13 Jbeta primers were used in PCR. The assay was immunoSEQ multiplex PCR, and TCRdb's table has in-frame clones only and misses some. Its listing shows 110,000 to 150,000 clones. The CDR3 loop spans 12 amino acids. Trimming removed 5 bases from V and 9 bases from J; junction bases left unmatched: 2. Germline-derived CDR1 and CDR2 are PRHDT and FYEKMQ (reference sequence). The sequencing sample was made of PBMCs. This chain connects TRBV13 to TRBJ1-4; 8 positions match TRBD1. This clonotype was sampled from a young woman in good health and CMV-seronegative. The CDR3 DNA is TGTGCCAGCAGCAGACAGGGGAAAAAACTGTTTTTT. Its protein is CASSRQGKKLFF.